These 20 T cell receptor beta chains share one sample of origin, sequenced in a study of CD8+CD57+ T cells in acquired aplastic anemia. Genomic DNA, serving as template, underwent TCR beta VDJ and CDR3 profiling. Using its own MiXCR run on the reads, TCRdb lists one record per CDR3 protein. The sample consists of some 170,000 distinct CDR3 sequences, around 40% of them appearing once. The sample consisted of sorted CD4+, CD8+, or CD8+CD57+ T cells (not recorded which) from PBMCs. The source is a human donor in good health.

V gene TRBV25-1 combines with J gene TRBJ2-5; no clear D gene. Between the trimmed V and J ends, which lost 1 base and 9 bases, there was a span of 6 bases. The CDR3 has 11 residues. The germline V gene encodes CDR1 MGHDK and CDR2 SYGVNS. The CDR3 reads CASSESGPQYF. CDR3 in DNA: TGTGCCAGCAGTGAATCGGGTCCCCAGTACTTC.

This clonotype appeared a few times. Given a much more abundant clone one base away, this may be a read error. The rearrangement uses TRBV7-3 and TRBJ2-7; D is uncertain. Deletions cut 8 bases from V and 6 bases from J, with 17 bases between. Germline values: CDR1 SGHTA, CDR2 FQGTGA. This CDR3 is built from 13 residues. CDR3 loop: CASGLNFGFEQYF. CDR3 DNA: TGTGCCAGCGGCCTCAATTTCGGATTCGAGCAGTACTTC.

The chain employs TRBV14 and TRBJ2-3; 16 bases align to TRBD2. CDR3 length equals 21 residues. V lost 2 bases and J lost 2; bases outside the gene matches: 13. Germline CDR1 and CDR2: SGHDN and FVKESK. CDR3: CASSQRAWGLAGGPITDTQYF. CDR3 DNA sequence: TGTGCCAGCAGCCAACGCGCCTGGGGACTAGCGGGGGGGCCAATCACAGATACGCAGTATTTT.

This clonotype showed up many times. The rearrangement links TRBV5-4 to TRBJ1-3; no definite D call. The V and J ends lost 5 bases and 1 base respectively, with 7 bases between them. The CDR3 is made up of 13 amino acids. Germline V gene data show CDR1 as SGHNT and CDR2 as YYREEE (reference sequence). This chain's CDR3 is CASSKGSGNTIYF. In DNA, the CDR3 is TGTGCCAGCAGTAAGGGTTCTGGAAACACCATATATTTT.

V gene TRBV4-3 combines with J gene TRBJ1-4, with D unclear. CDR3 length: 15 residues. V gave up 0 bases and J gave up 3 bases, with 8 bases separating them. The germline V gene has CDR1 LGHNA and CDR2 YSLEER. The CDR3 nucleotides are TGCGCCAGCAGCCAAGATCGGGGATCTAATGAAAAACTGTTTTTT. Translated, it gives CASSQDRGSNEKLFF.

The chain links TRBV11-2 to TRBJ2-7, with TRBD1 identical over 7 bases. Germline V lookup: CDR1 SGHAT, CDR2 FQNNGV. The CDR3 is 15 amino acids. V lost 6 bases, J lost 1 base, and 9 bases stayed unmatched. CDR3: CASSFGQVRSYEQYF. CDR3 nucleotides: TGTGCCAGCAGTTTTGGACAGGTTCGTTCCTACGAGCAGTACTTC.

This clonotype was observed many times. The chain couples TRBV6-6 to TRBJ1-1, with a tentative D call TRBD1 (5 bases). V was cut by 2 bases and J by 4 bases, with 11 bases left in between. Germline-derived CDR1 and CDR2 are MNHNY and SVGAGI (reference sequence). The CDR3 contains 14 residues. The CDR3 DNA follows: TGTGCCAGCAGTTACGGGCAGGGTGGCACTGAAGCTTTCTTT. Translation gives CASSYGQGGTEAFF.

V is TRBV11-1 and J is TRBJ1-4, with TRBD1 identical over 9 bases. With 0 bases clipped from V and 5 bases from J, the junction kept 4 bases outside the gene matches. The CDR3 covers 16 residues. Germline CDR1 SGHAT, CDR2 FQDESV (reference sequence). Written as DNA, the CDR3 is TGTGCCAGCAGCTTAGCGCAGACAGGGGGGAATGAAAAACTGTTTTTT. Its protein is CASSLAQTGGNEKLFF.

Many counts were recorded for this clonotype. The chain combines TRBV12-3 or TRBV12-4 with TRBJ2-1, with TRBD1 matching over 8 bases. CDR3 size: 15 residues. V trimming: 6 bases; J trimming: 5 bases; junction bases outside the gene matches: 9. Here the CDR3 DNA reads TGTGCCAGCAGCATGAGGGGGACAGGCAACAATGAGCAGTTCTTC. Encoded protein: CASSMRGTGNNEQFF.

The V gene is TRBV7-9, the J gene TRBJ1-1, with TRBD1 as a possible D gene (6 bases). Trimming pared 1 base from V and 11 bases from J, leaving 8 bases between. In germline, CDR1 is SEHNR, CDR2 FQNEAQ (reference sequence). The CDR3 length is 11 residues. CDR3 region: CASSLDREAFF. The CDR3 DNA is TGTGCCAGCAGCTTAGACAGGGAGGCTTTCTTT.

In this sample, this clonotype turned up many times. Here the CDR3 reads CSVGHQNTEAFF. In DNA, the CDR3 is TGCAGTGTGGGACACCAGAACACTGAAGCTTTCTTT. The chain couples TRBV20-1 to TRBJ1-1; D might be TRBD1 (6 bases). The V end was cut by 7 bases, the J end by 1 base, with 10 bases between. The CDR3 is made up of 12 amino acids. Germline values: CDR1 DFQATT, CDR2 SNEGSKA (reference sequence).

With regard to this clonotype: It may be a read error: a sequence one base away is much more abundant. The chain links TRBV20-1 to TRBJ2-1; tentatively, D is TRBD2 (5 bases). The CDR3 spans 13 residues. Germline lookup yields CDR1 DFQATT and CDR2 SNEGSKA (reference sequence). CDR3 in DNA: TGCAGTGCTGCAGGACTTCGAGTCAATGAGCAGCTCTTC. Translation: CSAAGLRVNEQLF.

V gene TRBV19 combines with J gene TRBJ1-6; D is ambiguous. CDR1 LNHDA and CDR2 SQIVND come from the germline V gene (reference sequence). This CDR3 region has 14 residues. V lost 5 bases and J 8 bases, leaving 13 bases between the germline ends. CDR3 DNA: TGTGCCAGTAGTGGACGTACTACCGATTCACCCCTCCACTTT. Its protein product is CASSGRTTDSPLHF.

J is TRBJ1-1 and V is TRBV19; possibly TRBD1 for D (6 bases). Trimming removed 5 bases at V and 8 bases at J, with 15 bases between. Germline V gives CDR1 LNHDA, CDR2 SQIVND (reference sequence). The CDR3 length is 13 residues. The CDR3 region has the DNA TGTGCCAGTAGTGCTTACAGGGCCGGAGAAGCTTTCTTT. It specifies CASSAYRAGEAFF.

The gene calls are TRBV2 and TRBJ2-7; D is ambiguous. Germline-derived CDR1 and CDR2 are SNHLY and FYNNEI. The CDR3 is 12 residues long. Deletions cut 9 bases from V and 0 bases from J, with 9 bases between. DNA for the CDR3: TGTGCCAGAGGACGGTACTCCTACGAGCAGTACTTC. Translated: CARGRYSYEQYF.

The chain carries TRBV10-1 and TRBJ2-7; 7 positions match TRBD2. This CDR3 spans 14 amino acids. The V gene's germline CDR1 is WNHNN and CDR2 SYGVQD (reference sequence). V shed 5 bases, J shed 4 bases, and the junction held 8 bases outside the gene matches. The DNA for the CDR3 is TGCGCCAGCAGTACCGGGACTACCAAGTACGAGCAGTACTTC. Amino acids: CASSTGTTKYEQYF.

The V and J genes are TRBV15 and TRBJ2-3; TRBD2 agrees at 10 bases. In germline, CDR1 is LNHNV, CDR2 YYDKDF (reference sequence). The J segment lost 6 bases and the V segment lost 9 bases, leaving 6 bases of the junction unmatched. The CDR3 contains 13 residues. The CDR3 nucleotides are TGTGCCACACGAGGGACTAGCGAGGATACGCAGTATTTT. Translated: CATRGTSEDTQYF.

This clonotype has a single count. The rearrangement links TRBV7-8 to TRBJ2-1; D may correspond to TRBD1 or TRBD2 (6 bases each). Germline V gene lookup returns CDR1 SGHVS and CDR2 FQNEAQ. The CDR3 is 13 residues long. The V end lost 6 bases, the J end lost 6 bases, and 12 bases lay between the germline ends. CDR3 nucleotide sequence: TGTGCCAGCAGACAGGGAGGAGGCAATGAGCAGTTCTTC. Amino acid sequence: CASRQGGGNEQFF.

V and J are TRBV15 and TRBJ2-7, with D hard to call. Germline loops: CDR1 LNHNV, CDR2 YYDKDF (reference sequence). The CDR3 runs 13 residues. The ends were cut back, 0 bases at V and 9 bases at J, with 12 bases in the middle. In nucleotides, the CDR3 is TGTGCCACCAGCAGAGAGACCTTATTGGGGCAGTACTTC. As protein: CATSRETLLGQYF.

The chain employs TRBV7-2 and TRBJ2-3; the D gene could be TRBD1 or TRBD2 (5 bases each). Trimming removed 3 bases at V and 0 bases at J, with 10 bases between. The CDR3 is 15 residues long. Germline loops: CDR1 SGHTA, CDR2 FQGNSA. The DNA for the CDR3 is TGTGCCAGCAGCTTCGCCGGGGCCAGCACAGATACGCAGTATTTT. Its translation: CASSFAGASTDTQYF.